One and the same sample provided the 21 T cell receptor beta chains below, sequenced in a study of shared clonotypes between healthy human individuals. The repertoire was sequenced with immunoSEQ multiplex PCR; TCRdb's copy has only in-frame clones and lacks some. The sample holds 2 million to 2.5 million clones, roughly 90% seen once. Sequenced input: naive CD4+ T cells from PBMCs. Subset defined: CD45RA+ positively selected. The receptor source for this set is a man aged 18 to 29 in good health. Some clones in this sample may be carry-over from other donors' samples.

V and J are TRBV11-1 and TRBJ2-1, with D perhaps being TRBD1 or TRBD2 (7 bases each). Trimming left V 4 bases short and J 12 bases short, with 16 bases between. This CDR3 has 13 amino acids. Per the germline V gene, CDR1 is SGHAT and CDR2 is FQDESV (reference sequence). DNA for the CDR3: TGTGCCAGCAGCTCAGGGGGGGTGCAAGGGCAGTTCTTC. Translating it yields CASSSGGVQGQFF. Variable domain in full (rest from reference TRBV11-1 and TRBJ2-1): EAEVAQSPRYKITEKSQAVAFWCDPISGHATLYWYRQILGQGPELLVQFQDESVVDDSQLPKDRFSAERLKGVDSTLKIQPAELGDSAMYLCASSSGGVQGQFFGPGTRLTVL.

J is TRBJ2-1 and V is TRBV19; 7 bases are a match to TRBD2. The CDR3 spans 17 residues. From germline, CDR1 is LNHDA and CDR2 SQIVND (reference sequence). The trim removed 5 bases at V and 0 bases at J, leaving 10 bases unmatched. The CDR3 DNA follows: TGTGCCAGTAGTCGACGGACTAGTTTAAGCTCCTACAATGAGCAGTTCTTC. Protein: CASSRRTSLSSYNEQFF.

CDR3 bases: TGTGCCAGCAGCTCACGACTAGCGGGCCGGATGGAGACGCAGTATTTT. This sequence encodes CASSSRLAGRMETQYF. The gene calls are TRBV7-2 and TRBJ2-3, with 10 bases aligning to TRBD2. Germline V gene sequence: CDR1 SGHTA, CDR2 FQGNSA. With 4 bases clipped from V and 9 bases from J, the junction kept 13 bases outside the gene matches. The CDR3 runs to 16 residues. The full variable domain, rest sourced from reference TRBV7-2 and TRBJ2-3, is GAGVSQSPSNKVTEKGKDVELRCDPISGHTALYWYRQSLGQGLEFLIYFQGNSAPDKSGLPSDRFSAERTGGSVSTLTIQRTQQEDSAVYLCASSSRLAGRMETQYFGPGTRLTVL.

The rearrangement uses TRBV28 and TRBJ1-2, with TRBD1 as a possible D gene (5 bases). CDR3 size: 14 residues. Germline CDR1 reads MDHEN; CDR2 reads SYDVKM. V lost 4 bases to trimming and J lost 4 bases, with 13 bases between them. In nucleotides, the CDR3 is TGTGCCAGCAGTTCAAGAGGACACCTCTATGGCTACACCTTC. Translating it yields CASSSRGHLYGYTF.

The CDR3 spells CASSSLGLAERTGELFF. The CDR3 coding sequence is TGTGCCAGCAGCTCCCTGGGACTAGCGGAGCGCACCGGGGAGCTGTTTTTT. V usage is TRBV7-2 and J usage is TRBJ2-2; 11 bases are a match to TRBD2. The junction had 8 bases not matched to a gene; V was cut back by 4 bases and J by 4 bases. The CDR3 covers 17 residues. CDR1 and CDR2 (germline): SGHTA, FQGNSA.

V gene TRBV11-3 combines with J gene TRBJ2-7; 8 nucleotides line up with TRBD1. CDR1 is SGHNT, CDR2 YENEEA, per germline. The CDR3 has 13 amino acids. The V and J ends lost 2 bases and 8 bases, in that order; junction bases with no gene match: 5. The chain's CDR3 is CASSLTGQDKQYF. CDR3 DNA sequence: TGTGCCAGCAGCTTAACGGGACAGGATAAGCAGTACTTC. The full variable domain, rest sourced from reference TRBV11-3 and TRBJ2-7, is EAGVVQSPRYKIIEKKQPVAFWCNPISGHNTLYWYLQNLGQGPELLIRYENEEAVDDSQLPKDRFSAERLKGVDSTLKIQPAELGDSAVYLCASSLTGQDKQYFGPGTRLTVT.

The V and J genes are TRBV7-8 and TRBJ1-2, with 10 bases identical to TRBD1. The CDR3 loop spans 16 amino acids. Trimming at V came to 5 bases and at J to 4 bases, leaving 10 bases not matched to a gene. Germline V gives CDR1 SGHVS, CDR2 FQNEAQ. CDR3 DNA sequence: TGTGCCAGCAGCCCAAACCCGGGACAGGGGACCTATGGCTACACCTTC. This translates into CASSPNPGQGTYGYTF.

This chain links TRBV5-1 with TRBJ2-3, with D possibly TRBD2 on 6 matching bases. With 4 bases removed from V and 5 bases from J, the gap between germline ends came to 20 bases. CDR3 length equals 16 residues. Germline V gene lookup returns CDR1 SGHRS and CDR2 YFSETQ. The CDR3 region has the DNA TGCGCCAGCAGCCCCAGAGGGCTCCTGGGGGGAGATACGCAGTATTTT. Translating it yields CASSPRGLLGGDTQYF.

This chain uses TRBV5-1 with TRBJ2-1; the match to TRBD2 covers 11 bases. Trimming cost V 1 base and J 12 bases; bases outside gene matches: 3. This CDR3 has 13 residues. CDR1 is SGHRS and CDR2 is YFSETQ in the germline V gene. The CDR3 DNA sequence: TGCGCCAGCAGCTTGACTAGCGGGAGTGGGCAGTTCTTC. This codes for CASSLTSGSGQFF.

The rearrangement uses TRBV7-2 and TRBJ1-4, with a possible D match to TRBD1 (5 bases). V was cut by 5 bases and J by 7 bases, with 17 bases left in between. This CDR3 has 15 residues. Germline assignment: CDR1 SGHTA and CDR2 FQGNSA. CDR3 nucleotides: TGTGCCAGCAGCAAGTCCGGGGCTGTGACTGAAAAACTGTTTTTT. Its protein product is CASSKSGAVTEKLFF.

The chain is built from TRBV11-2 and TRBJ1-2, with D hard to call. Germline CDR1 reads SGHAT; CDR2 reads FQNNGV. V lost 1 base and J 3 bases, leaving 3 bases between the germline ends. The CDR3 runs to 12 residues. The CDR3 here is CASSLAHYGYTF. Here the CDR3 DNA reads TGTGCCAGCAGCTTAGCCCACTATGGCTACACCTTC.

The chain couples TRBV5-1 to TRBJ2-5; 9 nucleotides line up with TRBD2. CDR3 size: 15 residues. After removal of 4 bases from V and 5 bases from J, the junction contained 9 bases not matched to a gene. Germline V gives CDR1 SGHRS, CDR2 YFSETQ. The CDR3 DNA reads TGCGCCAGCAGCGGTATAGCGGGGGCGCTTGAGACCCAGTACTTC. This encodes CASSGIAGALETQYF.

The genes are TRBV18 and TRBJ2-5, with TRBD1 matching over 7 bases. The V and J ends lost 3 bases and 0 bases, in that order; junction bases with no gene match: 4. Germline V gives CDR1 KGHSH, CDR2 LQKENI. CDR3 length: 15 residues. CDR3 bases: TGTGCCAGCTCACCGGGACAGATCCACCAAGAGACCCAGTACTTC. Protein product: CASSPGQIHQETQYF. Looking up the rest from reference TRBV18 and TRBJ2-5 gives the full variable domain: NAGVMQNPRHLVRRRGQEARLRCSPMKGHSHVYWYRQLPEEGLKFMVYLQKENIIDESGMPKERFSAEFPKEGPSILRIQQVVRGDSAAYFCASSPGQIHQETQYFGPGTRLLVL.

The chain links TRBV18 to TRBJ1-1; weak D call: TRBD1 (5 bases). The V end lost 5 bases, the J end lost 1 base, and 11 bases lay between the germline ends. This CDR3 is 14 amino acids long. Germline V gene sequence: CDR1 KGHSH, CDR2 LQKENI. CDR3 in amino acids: CASSTRQTNTEAFF. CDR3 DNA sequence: TGTGCCAGCTCAACAAGACAGACGAACACTGAAGCTTTCTTT.

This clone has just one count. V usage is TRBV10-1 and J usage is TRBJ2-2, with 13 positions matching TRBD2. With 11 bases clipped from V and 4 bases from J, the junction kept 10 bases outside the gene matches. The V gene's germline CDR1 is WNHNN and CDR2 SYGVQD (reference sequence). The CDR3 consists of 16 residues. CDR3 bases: TGCGCCTCATCACCGGGACTAGCGGGGCGCACCGGGGAGCTGTTTTTT. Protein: CASSPGLAGRTGELFF.

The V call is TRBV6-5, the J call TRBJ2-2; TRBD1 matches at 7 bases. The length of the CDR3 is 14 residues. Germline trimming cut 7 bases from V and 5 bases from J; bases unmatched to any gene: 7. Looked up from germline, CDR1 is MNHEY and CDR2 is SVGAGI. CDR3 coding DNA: TGTGCCAGCATCGACAGGGTCGGAACCGGGGAGCTGTTTTTT. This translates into CASIDRVGTGELFF.

In nucleotides, the CDR3 is TGTGCCAGCAGGACAGGGACTCCCTACGAGCAGTACTTC. Its protein is CASRTGTPYEQYF. The rearrangement joins TRBV28 to TRBJ2-7, with D perhaps matching TRBD1 (7 bases). Trimming left V 6 bases short and J 2 bases short, with 11 bases between. The CDR3 spans 13 residues. In germline, CDR1 is MDHEN, CDR2 SYDVKM.

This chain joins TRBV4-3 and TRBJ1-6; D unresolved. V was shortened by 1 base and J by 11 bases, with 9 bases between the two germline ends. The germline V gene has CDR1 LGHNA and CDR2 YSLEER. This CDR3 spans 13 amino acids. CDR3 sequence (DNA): TGCGCCAGCAGCCAAGGAACGGACGCACCCCTCCACTTT. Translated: CASSQGTDAPLHF.

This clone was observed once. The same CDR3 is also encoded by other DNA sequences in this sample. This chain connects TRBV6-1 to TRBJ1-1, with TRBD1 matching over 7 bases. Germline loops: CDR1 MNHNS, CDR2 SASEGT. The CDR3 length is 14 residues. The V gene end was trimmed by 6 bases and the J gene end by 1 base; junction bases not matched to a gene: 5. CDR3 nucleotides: TGTGCCAGCAGAGGGGGACAGACGAACACTGAAGCTTTCTTT. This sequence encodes CASRGGQTNTEAFF.

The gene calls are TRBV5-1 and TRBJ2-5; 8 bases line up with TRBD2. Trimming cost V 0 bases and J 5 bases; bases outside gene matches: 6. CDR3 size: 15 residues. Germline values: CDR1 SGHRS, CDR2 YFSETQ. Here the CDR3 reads CASSLGSGMQETQYF. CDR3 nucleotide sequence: TGCGCCAGCAGCTTGGGTAGCGGGATGCAGGAGACCCAGTACTTC.

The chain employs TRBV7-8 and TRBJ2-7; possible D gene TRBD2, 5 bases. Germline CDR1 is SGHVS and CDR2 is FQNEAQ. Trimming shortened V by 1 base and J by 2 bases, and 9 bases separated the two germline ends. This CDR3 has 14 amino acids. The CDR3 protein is CASSLGGGTYEQYF. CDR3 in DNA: TGTGCCAGCAGCTTAGGTGGAGGAACCTACGAGCAGTACTTC.